This T cell receptor (beta chain) came from a study of CD8 T cells in Susac syndrome. Random hexamers served to reverse transcribe roughly 0.45 to 1 ug RNA. TCRdb processed the immunoSEQ multiplex PCR reads anew with MiXCR; each CDR3 protein has one entry. The sample holds approximately 190,000 distinct CDR3 sequences; almost 96% are singletons and the top ten take 0.098%. The CDR3 consists of 11 residues. Trimming removed 8 bases at V and 6 bases at J, with 8 bases between. Germline CDR1 and CDR2: SEHNR and FQNEAQ (reference sequence). J is TRBJ2-1 and V is TRBV7-9; D not certain. The receptor was isolated from a human donor with Susac syndrome. Source material: CD4+ T cells from PBMCs. This chain's CDR3 is CASSASNEQFF. As DNA, the CDR3 is TGTGCCAGCTCGGCCTCCAATGAGCAGTTCTTC.